This T cell receptor beta chain came from a study of control samples from healthy donors and cancer patients. J lost 7 bases, V lost 6 bases, and 7 bases had no gene match. Germline loops: CDR1 MNHEY, CDR2 SMNVEV (reference sequence). There are 13 residues in the CDR3. Assay used: immunoSEQ multiplex PCR; TCRdb lists only in-frame clones, some missing. The repertoire holds about 250,000 clones, with roughly 82% as singletons. Sequencing was done on a sample of PBMCs. This chain connects TRBV27 to TRBJ1-2, with 8 bases that match TRBD1. The source is a woman aged 55 to 70 with lung cancer. The CDR3 sequence is CASRFIGQGGYTF. As DNA, the CDR3 is TGTGCCAGCAGGTTCATTGGACAGGGTGGCTACACCTTC.